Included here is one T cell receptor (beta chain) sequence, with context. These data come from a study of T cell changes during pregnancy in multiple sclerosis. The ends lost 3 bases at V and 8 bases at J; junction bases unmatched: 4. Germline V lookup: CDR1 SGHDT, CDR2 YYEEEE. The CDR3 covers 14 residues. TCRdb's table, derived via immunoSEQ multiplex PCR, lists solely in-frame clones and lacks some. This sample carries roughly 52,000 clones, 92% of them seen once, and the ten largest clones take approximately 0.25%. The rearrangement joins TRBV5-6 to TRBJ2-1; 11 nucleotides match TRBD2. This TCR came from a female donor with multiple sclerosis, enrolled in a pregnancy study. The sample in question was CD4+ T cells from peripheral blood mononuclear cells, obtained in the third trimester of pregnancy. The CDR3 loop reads CASSSSGGRDEQFF. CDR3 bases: TGTGCCAGCAGCTCTAGCGGGGGGAGGGATGAGCAGTTCTTC.